Listed below are T cell receptor beta chains from one sample, sequenced in a study of response to subunit inactivated influenza vaccine. MiXCR, run by TCRdb on the RT-PCR reads, gives a single entry per CDR3 protein. The table lists around 580,000 distinct CDR3 sequences, about an eighth of them singletons. This sample comprised PBMCs from blood, obtained on the day of vaccination. The receptors shown here come from a man aged 45-65 years who received an inactivated influenza vaccine. Both conserved end residues are part of each CDR3. A D gene is named only where the DNA matches it firmly. The size of a clone is reported for some rows only, either as once, few or many, or as a class for expanded clones.

V gene	J gene	clone size	D gene	CDR3 DNA	CDR3 protein
TRBV6-1	TRBJ1-6	-	-	TGTGCCAGCAGTGAAGCTTATAGCTCACCCCTCCACTTT	CASSEAYSSPLHF
TRBV20-1	TRBJ2-2	few	-	TGCAGTGCGTCCAGGGGCGGGAACACCGGGGAGCTGTTTTTT	CSASRGGNTGELFF
TRBV7-9	TRBJ2-1	-	TRBD2	TGTGCCAGCAGCTTCGACCTAGCGGGGGGCCCTCTCTTCTTC	CASSFDLAGGPLFF
TRBV12-3/TRBV12-4	TRBJ2-5	many	TRBD2	TGTGCCAGCAGTTTGACTAGCGGGGGGGGACAAGAGACCCAGTACTTC	CASSLTSGGGQETQYF
TRBV20-1	TRBJ2-3	few	-	TGCAGTGCGACAAAAACAGCGGAGGGCTCAGATACGCAGTATTTT	CSATKTAEGSDTQYF
TRBV10-3	TRBJ1-1	-	-	TGTGCCATCAGTGAGTCGAATAGGGTTTTGGCGAACACTGAAGCTTTCTTT	CAISESNRVLANTEAFF
TRBV18	TRBJ1-1	few	-	TGTGCCAGCTCACCACAGTGGAGGACTGAAGCTTTCTTT	CASSPQWRTEAFF
TRBV11-2	TRBJ2-5	few	TRBD2	TGTGCCAGCAGCTTAGGTGGACTAGCGAGCCAAGAGACCCAGTACTTC	CASSLGGLASQETQYF
TRBV2	TRBJ2-7	-	-	TGTGCCAGCAAGGACACCCTTTTGGACGAGCAGTACTTC	CASKDTLLDEQYF
TRBV5-1	TRBJ2-3	few	TRBD1	TGCGCCAGCGGGACAGGGCTCACAGATACGCAGTATTTT	CASGTGLTDTQYF
TRBV20-1	TRBJ2-1	-	TRBD1	TGCAGTGCTAGACGTAATCCCGGGACAGGGGGCGCCGACAATGAGCAGTTCTTC	CSARRNPGTGGADNEQFF
TRBV7-6	TRBJ2-1	-	-	TGTGCCAGCAGCTTAGAACCGAACAACAATGAGCAGTTCTTC	CASSLEPNNNEQFF
TRBV7-9	TRBJ2-1	-	TRBD2	TGTGCCAGCAGCTCTCTCAGCGGGAGGGCCGTGAATGAGCAGTTCTTC	CASSSLSGRAVNEQFF
TRBV2	TRBJ2-3	-	-	TGTGCCAGCAGTGAAATCGGCGGGTCTAGCACAGATACGCAGTATTTT	CASSEIGGSSTDTQYF
TRBV18	TRBJ2-3	-	TRBD2	TGTGCCAGCTCTCCTCAGCCCACGACTAGCGCGAACACAGATACGCAGTATTTT	CASSPQPTTSANTDTQYF
TRBV24-1	TRBJ2-7	-	-	TGTGCCACCAGTCAGGGATTCTCCTACGAGCAGTACTTC	CATSQGFSYEQYF
TRBV14	TRBJ2-5	few	-	TGTGCCAGCAGCCAAGAAGGGACACCACAAGAGACCCAGTACTTC	CASSQEGTPQETQYF
TRBV14	TRBJ2-2	few	-	TGTGCCAGCAGCCAATCTAACAGCTTCGAGTTCACCGGGGAGCTGTTTTTT	CASSQSNSFEFTGELFF
TRBV14	TRBJ2-4	-	-	TGTGCCAGCAGCCCGGGGAACCCAGGGAACATTCAGTACTTC	CASSPGNPGNIQYF
TRBV20-1	TRBJ2-2	-	-	TGCAGTGCCCCTAGTCCCCATTCTCACACCGGGGAGCTGTTTTTT	CSAPSPHSHTGELFF
TRBV5-1	TRBJ2-7	-	-	TGCGCCAGCAGCTCCCGGACAGCGACCTACGAGCAGTACTTC	CASSSRTATYEQYF
TRBV4-3	TRBJ1-6	few	-	TGCGCCAGCAGCCAAGATTGGGACACGAATTCACCCCTCCACTTT	CASSQDWDTNSPLHF
TRBV15	TRBJ1-1	few	-	TGTGCCACCAGCAGAGATCTCGCATCCCCGAGGGCAATAAACACTGAAGCTTTCTTT	CATSRDLASPRAINTEAFF
TRBV7-2	TRBJ2-1	-	-	TGTGCCAGCAGCACTGGACCCGGCGGCGCGGGGATTTTCTTC	CASSTGPGGAGIFF
TRBV5-1	TRBJ2-1	many	-	TGCGCCAGCAGCCCCGAGGCGAGGTTAGGGCGCTACAATGAGCAGTTCTTC	CASSPEARLGRYNEQFF
TRBV7-3	TRBJ2-1	-	TRBD2	TGTGCCAGCAGGAAGGGACTAGCGGAGGGGGATGAGCAGTTCTTC	CASRKGLAEGDEQFF
TRBV12-3/TRBV12-4	TRBJ2-1	-	TRBD1	TGTGCCACCAAACCGGGACAGGGTTACAATGAGCAGTTCTTC	CATKPGQGYNEQFF
TRBV5-6	TRBJ2-3	few	-	TGTGCCAGCAGCTTAATGTCTAACACAGATACGCAGTATTTT	CASSLMSNTDTQYF
TRBV10-3	TRBJ2-2	few	-	TGTGCCATCAGTGAAAGTGGCCGGGGCAACACCGGGGAGCTGTTTTTT	CAISESGRGNTGELFF
TRBV30	TRBJ1-2	few	-	TGTGCCTGGAGTGTACCGGGGTATGGCTACACCTTC	CAWSVPGYGYTF
TRBV29-1	TRBJ1-2	-	TRBD1	TGCAGCGCAGCAGGGGGGGTAACTAACTATGGCTACACCTTC	CSAAGGVTNYGYTF
TRBV12-3/TRBV12-4	TRBJ2-2	few	-	TGTGCCAGCAGTTTCAAGGTCGGGACCGGGGAGCTGTTTTTT	CASSFKVGTGELFF
TRBV11-2	TRBJ2-1	few	-	TGTGCCAGCAGCTTAGCGCAGGGCCGAGAGCAGTTCTTC	CASSLAQGREQFF
TRBV4-2	TRBJ2-1	-	TRBD2	TGTGCCAGCAGCCAAGATTTAGCGGGAGGCCTAGATGAGCAGTTCTTC	CASSQDLAGGLDEQFF
TRBV3-1	TRBJ1-1	few	TRBD1	TGTGCCAGCAGCGGGACAGGGGGCACTGAAGCTTTCTTT	CASSGTGGTEAFF
TRBV7-9	TRBJ2-1	few	TRBD1	TGTGCCAGCAGCTTAGTTGGCAGGGGGAGCAATGAGCAGTTCTTC	CASSLVGRGSNEQFF
TRBV28	TRBJ1-2	many	-	TGTGCCAGCAGTTCCCAGGGAGGTAACGGCTACTATGGCTACACCTTC	CASSSQGGNGYYGYTF
TRBV29-1	TRBJ2-3	many	-	TGCAGCGTTGGCCCGGTGTTCACAGATACGCAGTATTTT	CSVGPVFTDTQYF